The 17 T cell receptor beta chains below come from one sample, sequenced in a study of T-cell reconstitution after alpha-beta-depleted transplantation in children. The TCRbeta library was prepared with unique molecular identifiers. TCRdb re-derived calls from the PCR reads in MiXCR, one entry per CDR3 protein. Of about 240,000 distinct CDR3 sequences in the sample, around 12% are singletons; the top ten hold 2.6%. Specimen: PBMCs from the stem cell graft donor, collected from the stem cell graft. These receptors were taken from a human donor who donated a stem cell graft to a child with acute lymphoblastic leukemia.

In this sample, this clonotype turned up many times. This sequence joins TRBV12-3 or TRBV12-4 and TRBJ2-7; weak D call: TRBD2 (5 bases). CDR3 length equals 12 residues. V lost 3 bases and J 6 bases, leaving 9 bases between the germline ends. This chain's CDR3 is CASSLASGEQYF. The CDR3 coding sequence is TGTGCCAGCAGTTTGGCCAGCGGCGAGCAGTACTTC.

In its sample, this clonotype was seen many times. The genes are TRBV20-1 and TRBJ1-2; 7 nucleotides line up with TRBD1. This CDR3 is 14 amino acids long. Germline loops: CDR1 DFQATT, CDR2 SNEGSKA (reference sequence). V trimming: 6 bases; J trimming: 8 bases; junction bases outside the gene matches: 15. The CDR3 coding sequence is TGCAGTGCGCACCCCCCATCCGGGACAGACGGCTACACCTTC. This sequence encodes CSAHPPSGTDGYTF.

In its sample, this clonotype was seen many times. The genes are TRBV28 and TRBJ1-2; D not resolved. The length of the CDR3 is 12 residues. V was cut by 3 bases and J by 4 bases, with 6 bases left in between. Looked up from germline, CDR1 is MDHEN and CDR2 is SYDVKM. In DNA, the CDR3 is TGTGCCAGCAGTTTTAAAGGCTATGGCTACACCTTC. This encodes CASSFKGYGYTF.

The J gene is TRBJ2-7, the V gene TRBV6-2 or TRBV6-3; the D gene is possibly TRBD1 (5 bases). V shed 2 bases and J shed 5 bases, with 13 bases lying between them. This CDR3 has 14 amino acids. Germline V gene sequence: CDR1 MNHEY, CDR2 SVGEGT. The CDR3 loop is CASSYLRQGDEQYF. DNA for the CDR3: TGTGCCAGCAGTTACCTGAGGCAGGGCGACGAGCAGTACTTC.

A few counts support this clonotype. In DNA, the CDR3 is TGCAGTGCTAGGGACCGGGGAACGAACACTGAAGCTTTCTTT. Translated, it gives CSARDRGTNTEAFF. This chain links TRBV20-1 with TRBJ1-1; D remains ambiguous. The CDR3 consists of 14 residues. Germline assignment: CDR1 DFQATT and CDR2 SNEGSKA (reference sequence). Trimming left V 3 bases short and J 1 base short, with 12 bases between.

The chain joins TRBV6-2 or TRBV6-3 to TRBJ1-6; D is unresolved. This CDR3 has 13 amino acids. Deletions cut 0 bases from V and 16 bases from J, with 13 bases between. Germline assignment: CDR1 MNHEY and CDR2 SVGEGT. CDR3 nucleotides: TGTGCCAGCAGTTACTCAGGACTGCGCGGTCTCCACTTT. Its translation is CASSYSGLRGLHF.

This clonotype was observed many times. The chain links TRBV12-3 or TRBV12-4 to TRBJ1-6, with D possibly TRBD1 on 5 matching bases. CDR3 size: 14 residues. Trimming pared 4 bases from V and 5 bases from J, leaving 9 bases between. CDR3 sequence: CASSWTSDNSPLHF. The CDR3 DNA is TGTGCCAGCAGTTGGACATCTGATAATTCACCCCTCCACTTT.

This clonotype was observed many times. This chain connects TRBV15 to TRBJ2-7, with 7 bases fitting TRBD2. The CDR3 length is 15 residues. After removal of 5 bases from V and 7 bases from J, the junction contained 14 bases not matched to a gene. From germline, CDR1 is LNHNV and CDR2 YYDKDF (reference sequence). The CDR3 bases are TGTGCCACCAGCCTAGCCCGGGCCCGGGGAGGGGAGCAGTACTTC. Its translation: CATSLARARGGEQYF.

This clonotype was picked up many times. The chain has TRBV4-2 and TRBJ1-1; D is unresolved. This CDR3 contains 13 residues. Germline loops: CDR1 LGHNA, CDR2 YNFKEQ. V dropped 2 bases and J dropped 1 base, with 5 bases sitting between them. Here the CDR3 DNA reads TGTGCCAGCAGCCAAACCCCGAACACTGAAGCTTTCTTT. This sequence encodes CASSQTPNTEAFF.

The chain uses TRBV13 and TRBJ2-7; maybe TRBD2 (7 bases). CDR3 length: 18 amino acids. Trimming removed 0 bases at V and 0 bases at J, with 18 bases between. Germline lookup yields CDR1 PRHDT and CDR2 FYEKMQ (reference sequence). This chain's CDR3 is CASSLGRKGGMGSYEQYF. CDR3 coding DNA: TGTGCCAGCAGCTTAGGCCGAAAGGGGGGGATGGGCTCCTACGAGCAGTACTTC.

This clonotype was counted ten times or more. The chain is built from TRBV3-1 and TRBJ1-2; the D gene is possibly TRBD1 (5 bases). Trimming left V 1 base short and J 3 bases short, with 9 bases between. The CDR3 is 14 residues long. Per germline, CDR1 LGHDT and CDR2 YNNKEL (reference sequence). CDR3 loop: CASSQGQRHYGYTF. Here the CDR3 DNA reads TGTGCCAGCAGCCAAGGACAGCGGCACTATGGCTACACCTTC.

This clonotype was seen ten or more times. The chain links TRBV24-1 to TRBJ2-3; D possibly corresponds to TRBD2 (6 bases). The ends were cut back, 4 bases at V and 7 bases at J, with 11 bases in the middle. The CDR3 sequence is 13 residues long. CDR1 KGHDR and CDR2 SFDVKD come from the germline V gene. CDR3 sequence reads: CATSESSANTQYF. The CDR3 DNA follows: TGTGCCACCAGTGAGTCTAGCGCAAATACGCAGTATTTT.

The V and J genes are TRBV7-9 and TRBJ1-3; D ambiguous. Trimming cost V 5 bases and J 0 bases, with 8 bases left between them. This CDR3 comprises 14 residues. Germline V gene data show CDR1 as SEHNR and CDR2 as FQNEAQ (reference sequence). The DNA of the CDR3 is TGTGCCAGCAGCCTTGCTCCCTCTGGAAACACCATATATTTT. It codes for CASSLAPSGNTIYF.

For this clonotype: This may stem from a read error, because a much larger clone lies one nucleotide away. The V gene is TRBV14, the J gene TRBJ2-5; D call uncertain. Trimming shortened V by 3 bases and J by 3 bases, and 2 bases separated the two germline ends. The germline CDR1 and CDR2 sequences are SGHDN and FVKESK. The CDR3 extends over 11 amino acids. CDR3 nucleotide sequence: TGTGCCAGCAGCCATGAAGAGACCCAGTACTTC. It is translated as CASSHEETQYF. The whole variable domain, remainder taken from reference TRBV14 and TRBJ2-5, is EAGVTQFPSHSVIEKGQTVTLRCDPISGHDNLYWYRRVMGKEIKFLLHFVKESKQDESGMPNNRFLAERTGGTYSTLKVQPAELEDSGVYFCASSHEETQYFGPGTRLLVL.

The V gene is TRBV7-9, the J gene TRBJ2-7; tentatively, D is TRBD2 (5 bases). V lost 4 bases and J lost 0, with 10 bases in between. Germline V lookup: CDR1 SEHNR, CDR2 FQNEAQ (reference sequence). This CDR3 spans 14 amino acids. The CDR3 region has the DNA TGTGCCAGCAGCTGGACTGACTACTCCTACGAGCAGTACTTC. This codes for CASSWTDYSYEQYF.

This clonotype was counted at least ten times. J is TRBJ1-6 and V is TRBV12-3 or TRBV12-4, with D unresolved. The CDR3 runs to 16 residues. V dropped 2 bases and J dropped 0 bases, with 8 bases sitting between them. CDR3 nucleotides: TGTGCCAGCAGTTTACCGGGAAGCTCCTATAATTCACCCCTCCACTTT. Translating it yields CASSLPGSSYNSPLHF.

Note on this clonotype: Since a much larger clone is just one base distant, this may be a read error. The rearrangement uses TRBV6-2 or TRBV6-3 and TRBJ2-3; D remains unclear. Looked up from germline, CDR1 is MNHEY and CDR2 is SVGEGT. The V gene lost 6 bases and the J gene lost 2 bases, with 15 bases spanning the gap. The CDR3 totals 15 residues. For the CDR3, the DNA is TGTGCCAGCAGCGCCTGGGTGAGGCCCACAGATACGCAGTATTTT. Encoded protein: CASSAWVRPTDTQYF.